This T cell receptor (beta chain) was identified in a study of tumor and adjacent non-tumor tissue in lung cancer. The library came from three nested PCR rounds adapted from ARM-PCR protocols. TCRdb recomputed calls from the multiplex PCR reads with MiXCR, one row per CDR3 protein. The sample includes approximately 76,000 distinct CDR3 sequences, under 70% seen only once; the top ten take about 12%. The CDR3 consists of 13 residues. Germline loops: CDR1 SEHNR, CDR2 FQNEAQ (reference sequence). This sample's RNA came from whole unsorted tissue. For this clonotype: One end of the junction varies from germline; a read error may be responsible.

The V and J genes are TRBV7-9 and TRBJ2-1; no clear D. The TCR sequence derives from an older woman with non-small cell lung cancer. The specimen was lung tumor tissue. The CDR3 protein is CASSHSVYNEQYF. Here the CDR3 DNA reads TGTGCCAGCAGTCATTCGGTCTACAATGAGCAATACTTC.